This T cell receptor beta chain was identified during a study of cytomegalovirus exposure and HLA in healthy donors. Overall study results and limits: Investigators reported approximately 150 TCR beta chains as tied to cytomegalovirus. One cluster of highly shared sequence variants probably arose as a sequencing artifact. There were a few CMV-associated chains whose specificity for CMV antigens was confirmed in vitro.

This CDR3 region has 16 residues. The V gene end was trimmed by 4 bases and the J gene end by 2 bases; junction bases not matched to a gene: 12. Germline CDR1 SGHNT, CDR2 YYREEE (reference sequence). Researchers ran the PCR with 60 Vbeta and 13 Jbeta primers. Profiling relied on immunoSEQ multiplex PCR, and the TCRdb table lists in-frame clones only, not all of them. The profile shows around 100,000 clones, roughly 84% of them singletons. Concerning this clone: Its antigen remains unidentified.

This receptor was identified in a man aged 18 to 30 in good health and CMV-seronegative. The J gene is TRBJ2-7, the V gene TRBV5-4, with 7 positions matching TRBD2. The sequenced material came from PBMCs. This CDR3 reads CASSPGGGRATYEQYF. As DNA, the CDR3 is TGTGCCAGCAGCCCCGGAGGCGGGAGAGCTACCTACGAGCAGTACTTC.